This T cell receptor (beta chain) emerged from a study of shared clonotypes between healthy human individuals. The ends were cut back, 0 bases at V and 5 bases at J, with 7 bases in the middle. The germline CDR1 and CDR2 sequences are MNHEY and SVGAGI. The CDR3 has 13 residues. The authors ran the assay at deep level. Sequenced by immunoSEQ multiplex PCR; TCRdb stores in-frame clones only, minus some. Of about 960,000 clones listed, approximately 80% are singletons. The V call is TRBV6-5, the J call TRBJ1-1, with D uncertain. Sequencing was done on a sample of memory CD4+ T cells sorted from blood. Subset specified: CD45RA-negative fraction. The sequence derives from a man younger than 30 in good health. CDR3 protein: CASSYSGRTEAFF. CDR3 DNA: TGTGCCAGCAGTTACTCAGGGAGGACTGAAGCTTTCTTT.